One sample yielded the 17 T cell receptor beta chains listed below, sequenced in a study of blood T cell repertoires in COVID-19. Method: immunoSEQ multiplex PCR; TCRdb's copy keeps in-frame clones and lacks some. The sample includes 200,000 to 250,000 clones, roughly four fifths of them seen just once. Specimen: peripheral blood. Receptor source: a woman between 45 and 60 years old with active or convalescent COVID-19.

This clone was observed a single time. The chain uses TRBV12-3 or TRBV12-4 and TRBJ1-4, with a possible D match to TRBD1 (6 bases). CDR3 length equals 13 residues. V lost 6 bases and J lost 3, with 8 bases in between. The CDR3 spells CASRQGSNEKLFF. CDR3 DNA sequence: TGTGCCAGCAGGCAGGGGTCTAATGAAAAACTGTTTTTT.

The CDR3 loop reads CASSRDYNEQFF. In nucleotides, the CDR3 is TGTGCCAGCAGCCGGGACTACAATGAGCAGTTCTTC. J is TRBJ2-1 and V is TRBV5-6; tentative D call: TRBD2 (5 bases). This CDR3 spans 12 amino acids. V lost 4 bases and J lost 3, with 5 bases in between. The germline CDR1 and CDR2 sequences are SGHDT and YYEEEE.

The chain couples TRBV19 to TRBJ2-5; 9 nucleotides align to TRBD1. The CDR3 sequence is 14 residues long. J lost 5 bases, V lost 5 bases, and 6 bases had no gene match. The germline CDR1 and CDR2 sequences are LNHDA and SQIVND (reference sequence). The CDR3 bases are TGTGCCAGTAGTGTCTCCGGGACAGGGGAGACCCAGTACTTC. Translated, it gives CASSVSGTGETQYF.

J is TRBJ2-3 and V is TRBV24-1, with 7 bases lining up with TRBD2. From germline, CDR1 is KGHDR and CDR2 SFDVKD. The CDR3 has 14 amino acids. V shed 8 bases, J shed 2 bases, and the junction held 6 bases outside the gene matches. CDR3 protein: CATMGGIPTDTQYF. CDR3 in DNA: TGTGCCACCATGGGGGGGATACCCACAGATACGCAGTATTTT.

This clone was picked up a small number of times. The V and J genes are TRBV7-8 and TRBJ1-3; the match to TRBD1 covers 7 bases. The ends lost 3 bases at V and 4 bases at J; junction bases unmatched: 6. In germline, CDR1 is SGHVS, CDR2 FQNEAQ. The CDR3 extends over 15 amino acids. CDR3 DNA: TGTGCCAGCAGCTTTACCGGGACAGAGGGAAACACCATATATTTT. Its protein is CASSFTGTEGNTIYF.

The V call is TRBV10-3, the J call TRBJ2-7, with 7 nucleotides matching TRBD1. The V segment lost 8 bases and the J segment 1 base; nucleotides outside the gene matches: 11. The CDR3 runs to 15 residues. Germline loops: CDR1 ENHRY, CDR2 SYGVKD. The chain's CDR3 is CAIGAWGQKSYEQYF. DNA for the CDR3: TGTGCCATCGGGGCGTGGGGACAGAAATCCTACGAGCAGTACTTC.

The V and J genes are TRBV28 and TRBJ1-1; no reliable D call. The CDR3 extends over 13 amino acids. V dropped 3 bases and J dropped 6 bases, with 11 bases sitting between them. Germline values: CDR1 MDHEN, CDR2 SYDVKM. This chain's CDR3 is CASSFAGIAEAFF. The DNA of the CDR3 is TGTGCCAGCAGTTTCGCGGGGATCGCTGAAGCTTTCTTT.

The CDR3 loop is CASSRGQRNGYTF. The CDR3 DNA sequence: TGTGCCAGCAGTCGCGGACAGAGAAATGGCTACACCTTC. This chain joins TRBV5-6 and TRBJ1-2; D is perhaps TRBD1 (6 bases). The V and J ends lost 5 bases and 6 bases respectively, with 14 bases between them. This CDR3 is 13 amino acids long. CDR1 and CDR2 from the germline V gene are SGHDT and YYEEEE. Filled out from reference TRBV5-6 and TRBJ1-2, the complete variable domain reads DAGVTQSPTHLIKTRGQQVTLRCSPKSGHDTVSWYQQALGQGPQFIFQYYEEEERQRGNFPDRFSGHQFPNYSSELNVNALLLGDSALYLCASSRGQRNGYTFGSGTRLTVV.

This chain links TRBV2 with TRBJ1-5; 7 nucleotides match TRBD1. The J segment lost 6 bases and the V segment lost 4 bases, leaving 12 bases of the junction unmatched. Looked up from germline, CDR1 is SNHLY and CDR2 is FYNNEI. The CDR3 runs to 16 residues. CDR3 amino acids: CASSAGDRSRSQPQHF. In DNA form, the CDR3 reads TGTGCCAGCAGTGCCGGGGACAGAAGTAGAAGTCAGCCCCAGCATTTT.

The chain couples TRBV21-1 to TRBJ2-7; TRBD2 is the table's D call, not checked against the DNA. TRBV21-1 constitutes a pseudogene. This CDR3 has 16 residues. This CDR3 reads CASSKEKSGGLYEQYV. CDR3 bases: TGTGCCAGCAGCAAAGAGAAATCTGGGGGACTTTACGAGCAGTACGTC.

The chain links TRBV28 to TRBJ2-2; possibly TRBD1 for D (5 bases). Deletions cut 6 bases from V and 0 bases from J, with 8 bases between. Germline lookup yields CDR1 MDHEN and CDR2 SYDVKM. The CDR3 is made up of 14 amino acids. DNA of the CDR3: TGTGCCAGCAGGCGACAGACGAACACCGGGGAGCTGTTTTTT. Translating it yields CASRRQTNTGELFF.

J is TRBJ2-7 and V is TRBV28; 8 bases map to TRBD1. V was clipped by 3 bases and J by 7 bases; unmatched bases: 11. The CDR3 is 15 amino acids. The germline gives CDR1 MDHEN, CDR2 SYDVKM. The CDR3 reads CASSFGNRGVGEQYV. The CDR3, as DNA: TGTGCCAGCAGTTTCGGAAACAGGGGGGTGGGTGAGCAGTACGTC.

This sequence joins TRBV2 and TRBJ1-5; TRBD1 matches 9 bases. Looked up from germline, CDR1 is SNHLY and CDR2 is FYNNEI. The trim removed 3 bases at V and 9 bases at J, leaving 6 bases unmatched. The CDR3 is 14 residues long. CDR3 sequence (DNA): TGTGCCAGCAGTGACCCCACAGGGGGCCGGCCCCAGCATTTT. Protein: CASSDPTGGRPQHF.

The CDR3 DNA reads TGTGCCAGCAGCAAAGCTCTCCACTCCAACTATGGCTACACCTTC. Translating gives CASSKALHSNYGYTF. The chain couples TRBV21-1 to TRBJ1-2. TRBV21-1 is given as a pseudogene. This CDR3 is 15 amino acids long.

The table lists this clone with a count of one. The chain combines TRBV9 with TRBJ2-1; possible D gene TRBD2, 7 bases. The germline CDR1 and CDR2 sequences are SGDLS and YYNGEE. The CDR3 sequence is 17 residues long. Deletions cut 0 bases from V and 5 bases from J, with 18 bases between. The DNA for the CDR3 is TGTGCCAGCAGCGTAGCGGGGGGCCACGGGGTTAACAATGAGCAGTTCTTC. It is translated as CASSVAGGHGVNNEQFF.

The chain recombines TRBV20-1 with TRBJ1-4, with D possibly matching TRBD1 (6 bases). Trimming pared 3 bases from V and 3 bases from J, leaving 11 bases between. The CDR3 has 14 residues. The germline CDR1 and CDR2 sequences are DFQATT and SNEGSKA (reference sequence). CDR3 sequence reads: CSASLGGANEKLFF. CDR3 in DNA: TGCAGTGCTAGTCTAGGGGGAGCTAATGAAAAACTGTTTTTT.

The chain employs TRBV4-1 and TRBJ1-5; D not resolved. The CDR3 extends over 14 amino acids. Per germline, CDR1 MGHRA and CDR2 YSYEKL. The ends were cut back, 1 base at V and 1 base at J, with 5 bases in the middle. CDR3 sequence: CASSQAGSNQPQHF. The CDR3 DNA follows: TGCGCCAGCAGCCAAGCGGGGAGCAATCAGCCCCAGCATTTT.